A single sample gave rise to the 20 T cell receptor beta chains below, sequenced in a study of blood T cells in healthy people across ages. Through a sample-barcoded 5' primer and a J-beta primer mix, a second PCR was run for roughly 6 to 12 cycles. TCRdb independently ran MiXCR on the 5' RACE reads; one entry per CDR3 protein. Of 800,000 to 950,000 distinct CDR3 sequences in the sample, roughly 50% were seen once. The sample taken for sequencing was blood. All receptors derive from a man under 40 in good health.

This clonotype appeared many times. The J gene is TRBJ2-3, the V gene TRBV3-1; D might be TRBD1 (8 bases). CDR3 length equals 15 residues. V dropped 0 bases and J dropped 11 bases, with 18 bases sitting between them. Germline V CDR1 and CDR2: LGHDT, YNNKEL (reference sequence). CDR3 in amino acids: CASSQEPTGGGEQYF. The CDR3 bases are TGTGCCAGCAGCCAAGAACCCACAGGGGGGGGGGAGCAGTATTTT.

The rearrangement links TRBV27 to TRBJ2-3; TRBD2 matches 8 bases. CDR1 MNHEY and CDR2 SMNVEV come from the germline V gene (reference sequence). J gave up 5 bases and V 4 bases, and 17 bases lay outside the gene matches. The CDR3 is 18 amino acids. The CDR3 DNA follows: TGTGCCAGCAGTTCCCCGGGGGGGCGGGGGCTAGGAGGAGATACGCAGTATTTT. The encoded protein is CASSSPGGRGLGGDTQYF.

This clonotype showed up just a few times. The V gene is TRBV4-3, the J gene TRBJ2-3; 7 bases are a match to TRBD2. This CDR3 contains 16 residues. CDR1 is LGHNA, CDR2 YSLEER, per germline. The junction had 5 bases not matched to a gene; V was cut back by 0 bases and J by 2 bases. The CDR3 protein is CASSQDGGEFTDTQYF. CDR3 coding DNA: TGCGCCAGCAGCCAAGATGGGGGGGAGTTCACAGATACGCAGTATTTT.

The chain couples TRBV6-1 to TRBJ1-5; D remains ambiguous. The germline V gene encodes CDR1 MNHNS and CDR2 SASEGT. The CDR3 runs 12 residues. Trimming stripped 3 bases from V and 7 bases from J, with 7 bases between. Written as DNA, the CDR3 is TGTGCCAGCAGTGATGGACTCCAGCCCCAGCATTTT. This translates into CASSDGLQPQHF.

The chain carries TRBV10-3 and TRBJ2-6, with TRBD1 as a possible D gene (6 bases). Deletions cut 4 bases from V and 0 bases from J, with 10 bases between. The CDR3 runs 16 residues. CDR1 ENHRY and CDR2 SYGVKD come from the germline V gene. The DNA of the CDR3 is TGTGCCATCAGTGCAGGACAGCACTCTGGGGCCAACGTCCTGACTTTC. Amino acids: CAISAGQHSGANVLTF.

This clonotype was observed a few times. The V and J genes are TRBV7-9 and TRBJ2-1, with TRBD2 identical over 15 bases. Trimming cost V 4 bases and J 2 bases; bases outside gene matches: 3. The CDR3 runs 17 residues. Germline-derived CDR1 and CDR2 are SEHNR and FQNEAQ (reference sequence). The CDR3 DNA follows: TGTGCCAGCAGCTCATGGACTAGCGGGGGGGCCTACAATGAGCAGTTCTTC. Its translation is CASSSWTSGGAYNEQFF.

The V call is TRBV5-1, the J call TRBJ2-5, with a possible D match to TRBD1 (6 bases). V was shortened by 4 bases and J by 2 bases, with 21 bases between the two germline ends. Germline V gene sequence: CDR1 SGHRS, CDR2 YFSETQ. The CDR3 is 17 amino acids. The CDR3 DNA sequence: TGCGCCAGCAGCCCCGCGTCGCAGGGGTGGGGGCAAGAGACCCAGTACTTC. This encodes CASSPASQGWGQETQYF.

The chain combines TRBV6-6 with TRBJ2-7, with 7 nucleotides matching TRBD1. Germline loops: CDR1 MNHNY, CDR2 SVGAGI (reference sequence). This CDR3 has 15 residues. The V and J ends lost 7 bases and 2 bases, in that order; junction bases with no gene match: 11. CDR3 amino acids: CASTPGRGSTYEQYF. The CDR3 DNA is TGTGCCAGCACCCCTGGCAGGGGGTCTACCTACGAGCAGTACTTC.

This chain uses TRBV4-3 with TRBJ2-3; 8 nucleotides line up with TRBD2. V shed 1 base, J shed 3 bases, and the junction held 6 bases outside the gene matches. Germline loops: CDR1 LGHNA, CDR2 YSLEER. The length of the CDR3 is 16 residues. The chain's CDR3 is CASSQASGLGTDTQYF. CDR3 DNA: TGCGCCAGCAGCCAAGCTAGCGGGTTGGGGACAGATACGCAGTATTTT.

This clonotype was seen a handful of times. The J gene is TRBJ1-5, the V gene TRBV29-1; 7 nucleotides line up with TRBD1. This CDR3 has 13 residues. CDR1 is SQVTM, CDR2 ANQGSEA, per germline. Trimming cost V 6 bases and J 3 bases; bases outside gene matches: 5. This CDR3 reads CSVMTGTNQPQHF. CDR3 DNA sequence: TGCAGCGTCATGACAGGGACCAATCAGCCCCAGCATTTT.

V is TRBV4-1 and J is TRBJ1-2; TRBD1 might be the D (6 bases). The V end lost 4 bases, the J end lost 5 bases, and 23 bases lay between the germline ends. The CDR3 is 17 amino acids. CDR1 MGHRA and CDR2 YSYEKL come from the germline V gene. The CDR3 here is CASSPGGAGIVLYGYTF. Here the CDR3 DNA reads TGCGCCAGCAGCCCGGGGGGGGCAGGGATTGTCCTATATGGCTACACCTTC.

The V and J genes are TRBV7-8 and TRBJ2-1; TRBD1 matches at 7 bases. The CDR3 has 16 residues. The J segment lost 5 bases and the V segment lost 0 bases, leaving 7 bases of the junction unmatched. Germline lookup yields CDR1 SGHVS and CDR2 FQNEAQ. CDR3 protein: CASSLALAGGNNEQFF. In DNA form, the CDR3 reads TGTGCCAGCAGCTTAGCGCTGGCAGGGGGAAACAATGAGCAGTTCTTC.

J is TRBJ1-1 and V is TRBV25-1; D unresolved. CDR1 and CDR2 from the germline V gene are MGHDK and SYGVNS. Trimming pared 2 bases from V and 1 base from J, leaving 8 bases between. The CDR3 is 14 residues long. The CDR3 DNA reads TGTGCCAGCAGTGAAAGCTCGGGGAACACTGAAGCTTTCTTT. It codes for CASSESSGNTEAFF.

In this sample, this clonotype turned up many times. The gene calls are TRBV7-2 and TRBJ1-5; D is unresolved. Germline loops: CDR1 SGHTA, CDR2 FQGNSA. The CDR3 extends over 15 amino acids. Trimming stripped 0 bases from V and 8 bases from J, with 14 bases between. CDR3 sequence (DNA): TGTGCCAGCAGCTTAGCGTCGCGGGGTCGGGAGCCCCAGCATTTT. This encodes CASSLASRGREPQHF.

The chain is built from TRBV30 and TRBJ2-1; D is perhaps TRBD1 or TRBD2 (6 bases each). Germline V CDR1 and CDR2: GTSNPN, SVGIG (reference sequence). Trimming cost V 5 bases and J 7 bases, with 18 bases left between them. This CDR3 comprises 14 residues. The chain's CDR3 is CAWARGGPLNEQFF. DNA of the CDR3: TGTGCCTGGGCCCGTGGGGGGCCATTAAATGAGCAGTTCTTC. The whole variable domain, filled in from reference TRBV30 and TRBJ2-1, reads SQTIHQWPATLVQPVGSPLSLECTVEGTSNPNLYWYRQAAGRGLQLLFYSVGIGQISSEVPQNLSASRPQDRQFILSSKKLLLSDSGFYLCAWARGGPLNEQFFGPGTRLTVL.

This chain joins TRBV10-3 and TRBJ2-3; 7 bases align to TRBD1. This CDR3 contains 14 residues. The V segment lost 4 bases and the J segment 2 bases; nucleotides outside the gene matches: 3. From germline, CDR1 is ENHRY and CDR2 SYGVKD. Written as DNA, the CDR3 is TGTGCCATCAGTGCGAGGGGGCCCACAGATACGCAGTATTTT. Translating gives CAISARGPTDTQYF.

CDR3 region: CASSEILLVGDEQYF. The CDR3, as DNA: TGTGCCAGCTCAGAAATCCTTCTGGTGGGGGATGAGCAGTACTTC. The J gene is TRBJ2-5, the V gene TRBV18; D is perhaps TRBD1 or TRBD2 (5 bases each). The CDR3 consists of 15 residues. V lost 5 bases and J 11 bases, leaving 24 bases between the germline ends. CDR1 is KGHSH, CDR2 LQKENI, per germline.

This clonotype was seen only a few times. The chain employs TRBV7-3 and TRBJ2-3; D gene ambiguous. Germline V gives CDR1 SGHTA, CDR2 FQGTGA. The CDR3 has 13 residues. V was pared by 3 bases and J by 7 bases, with 11 bases between. The CDR3 loop reads CASSFPPPNTQYF. CDR3 bases: TGTGCCAGCAGCTTCCCCCCGCCAAATACGCAGTATTTT.

V usage is TRBV20-1 and J usage is TRBJ1-5, with 8 bases fitting TRBD1. V lost 5 bases, J lost 1 base, and 7 bases stayed unmatched. Germline values: CDR1 DFQATT, CDR2 SNEGSKA (reference sequence). The CDR3 totals 15 residues. The CDR3 sequence is CSAAMDRASNQPQHF. CDR3 bases: TGCAGTGCTGCCATGGACAGGGCCAGCAATCAGCCCCAGCATTTT.

This clonotype was picked up many times. The chain carries TRBV4-2 and TRBJ2-1; D gene uncertain. Trimming stripped 0 bases from V and 4 bases from J, with 7 bases between. The CDR3 is 14 amino acids. CDR1 is LGHNA and CDR2 is YNFKEQ in the germline V gene. DNA for the CDR3: TGTGCCAGCAGCCAAGATAGGCGGTACAATGAGCAGTTCTTC. Amino acids: CASSQDRRYNEQFF.